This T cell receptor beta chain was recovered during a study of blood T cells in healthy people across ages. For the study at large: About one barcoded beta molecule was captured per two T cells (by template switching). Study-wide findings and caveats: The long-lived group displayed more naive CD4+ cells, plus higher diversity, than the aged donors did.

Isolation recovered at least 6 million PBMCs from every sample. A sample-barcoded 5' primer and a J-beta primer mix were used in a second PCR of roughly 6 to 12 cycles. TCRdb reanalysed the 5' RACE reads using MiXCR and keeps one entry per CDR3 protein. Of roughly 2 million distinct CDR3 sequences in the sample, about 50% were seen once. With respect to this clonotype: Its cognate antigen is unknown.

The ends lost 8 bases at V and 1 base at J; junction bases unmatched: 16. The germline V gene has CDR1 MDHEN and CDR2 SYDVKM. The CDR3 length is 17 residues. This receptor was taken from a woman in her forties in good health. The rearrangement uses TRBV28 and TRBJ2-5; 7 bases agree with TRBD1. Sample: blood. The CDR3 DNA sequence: TGTGCCAGCCGTATTCACAGGGGAATATTGGCCCAAGAGACCCAGTACTTC. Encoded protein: CASRIHRGILAQETQYF.